This TCR beta chain was sequenced during a study of cytomegalovirus exposure and HLA in healthy donors. The CDR3 runs 15 residues. The V end lost 1 base, the J end lost 5 bases, and 15 bases lay between the germline ends. The germline CDR1 and CDR2 sequences are SGHTA and FQGNSA. PCR employed 60 Vbeta and 13 Jbeta primers. Clones were read by immunoSEQ multiplex PCR, and TCRdb kept only the in-frame ones, dropping some. Of roughly 250,000 clones listed, just over 70% are singletons. The gene calls are TRBV7-2 and TRBJ2-7, with TRBD2 as a possible D gene (5 bases). Sequencing used PBMCs. This TCR derives from a female donor in good health and CMV-seronegative. This CDR3 reads CASSLVWERRDEQYF. As DNA, the CDR3 is TGTGCCAGCAGCTTAGTGTGGGAGAGGAGAGACGAGCAGTACTTC.